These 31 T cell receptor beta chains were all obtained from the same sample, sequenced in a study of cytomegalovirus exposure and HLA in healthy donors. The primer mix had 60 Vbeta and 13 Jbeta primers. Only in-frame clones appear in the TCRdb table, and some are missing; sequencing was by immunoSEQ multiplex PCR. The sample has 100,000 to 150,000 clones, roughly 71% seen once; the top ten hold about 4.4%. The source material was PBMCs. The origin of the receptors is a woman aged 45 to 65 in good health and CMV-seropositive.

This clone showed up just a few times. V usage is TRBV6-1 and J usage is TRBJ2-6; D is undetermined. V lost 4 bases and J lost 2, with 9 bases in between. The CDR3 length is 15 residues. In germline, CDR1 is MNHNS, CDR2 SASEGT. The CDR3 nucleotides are TGTGCCAGCAGTGGGGCCCGTCCTGGGGCCAACGTCCTGACTTTC. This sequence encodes CASSGARPGANVLTF.

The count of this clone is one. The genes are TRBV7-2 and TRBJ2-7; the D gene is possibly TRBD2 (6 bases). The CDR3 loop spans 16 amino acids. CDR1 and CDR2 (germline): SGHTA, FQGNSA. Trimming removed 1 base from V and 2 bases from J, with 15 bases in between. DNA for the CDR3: TGTGCCAGCAGCTTAGATTACTCGCGGGGAGCCTACGAGCAGTACTTC. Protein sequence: CASSLDYSRGAYEQYF.

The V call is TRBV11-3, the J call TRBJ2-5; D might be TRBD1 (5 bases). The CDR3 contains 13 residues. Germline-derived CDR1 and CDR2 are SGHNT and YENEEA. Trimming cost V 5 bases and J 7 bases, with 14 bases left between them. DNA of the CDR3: TGTGCCAGCAGCCGAGACAGCTTAGGGACCCAGTACTTC. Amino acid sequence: CASSRDSLGTQYF.

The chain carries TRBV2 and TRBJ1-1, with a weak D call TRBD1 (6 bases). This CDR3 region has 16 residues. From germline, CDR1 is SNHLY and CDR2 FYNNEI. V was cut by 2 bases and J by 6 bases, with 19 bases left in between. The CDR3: CASSEPFTGKVPEAFF. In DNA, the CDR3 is TGTGCCAGCAGTGAACCCTTTACAGGGAAGGTCCCTGAAGCTTTCTTT. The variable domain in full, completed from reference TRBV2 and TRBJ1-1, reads EPEVTQTPSHQVTQMGQEVILRCVPISNHLYFYWYRQILGQKVEFLVSFYNNEISEKSEIFDDQFSVERPDGSNFTLKIRSTKLEDSAMYFCASSEPFTGKVPEAFFGQGTRLTVV.

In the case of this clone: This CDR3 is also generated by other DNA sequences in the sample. DNA of the CDR3: TGTGCCAGCAGTTTATCATCAGGGGGCTATGGCTACACCTTC. It codes for CASSLSSGGYGYTF. The chain combines TRBV27 with TRBJ1-2; 7 positions match TRBD1. Per the germline V gene, CDR1 is MNHEY and CDR2 is SMNVEV (reference sequence). V was pared by 0 bases and J by 4 bases, with 2 bases of the junction left unmatched. There are 14 residues in the CDR3.

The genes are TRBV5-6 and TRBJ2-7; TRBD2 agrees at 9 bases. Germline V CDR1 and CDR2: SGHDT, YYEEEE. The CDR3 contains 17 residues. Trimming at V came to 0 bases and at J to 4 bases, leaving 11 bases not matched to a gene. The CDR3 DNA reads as TGTGCCAGCAGCTTGGCCCTTAAGGCGGGGGGGCCTTACGAGCAGTACTTC. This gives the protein CASSLALKAGGPYEQYF.

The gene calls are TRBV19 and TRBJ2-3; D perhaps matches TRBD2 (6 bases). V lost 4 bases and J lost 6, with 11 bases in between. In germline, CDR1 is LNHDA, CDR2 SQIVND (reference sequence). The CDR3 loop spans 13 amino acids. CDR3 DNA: TGTGCCAGTAGTAACGGAGGGTTGGATACGCAGTATTTT. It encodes CASSNGGLDTQYF. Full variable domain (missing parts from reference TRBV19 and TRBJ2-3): DGGITQSPKYLFRKEGQNVTLSCEQNLNHDAMYWYRQDPGQGLRLIYYSQIVNDFQKGDIAEGYSVSREKKESFPLTVTSAQKNPTAFYLCASSNGGLDTQYFGPGTRLTVL.

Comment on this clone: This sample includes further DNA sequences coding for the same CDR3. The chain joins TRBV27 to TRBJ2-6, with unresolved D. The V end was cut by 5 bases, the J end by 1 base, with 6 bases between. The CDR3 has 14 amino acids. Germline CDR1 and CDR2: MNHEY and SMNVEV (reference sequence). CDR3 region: CASSGLSGANVLTF. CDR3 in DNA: TGTGCCAGCAGTGGGCTATCTGGGGCCAACGTCCTGACTTTC.

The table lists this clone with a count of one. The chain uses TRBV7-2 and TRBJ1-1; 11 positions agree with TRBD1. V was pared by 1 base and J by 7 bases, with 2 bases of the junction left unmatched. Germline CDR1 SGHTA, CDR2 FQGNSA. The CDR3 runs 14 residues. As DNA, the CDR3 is TGTGCCAGCAGCTTAGTGGACAGGGGGCTTGAAGCTTTCTTT. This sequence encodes CASSLVDRGLEAFF.

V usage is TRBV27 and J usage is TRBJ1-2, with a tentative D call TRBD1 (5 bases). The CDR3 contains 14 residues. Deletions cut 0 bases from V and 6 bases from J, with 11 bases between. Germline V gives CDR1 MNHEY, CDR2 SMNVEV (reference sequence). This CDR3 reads CASSLSGVTNGYTF. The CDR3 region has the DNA TGTGCCAGCAGTTTATCAGGGGTGACGAATGGCTACACCTTC.

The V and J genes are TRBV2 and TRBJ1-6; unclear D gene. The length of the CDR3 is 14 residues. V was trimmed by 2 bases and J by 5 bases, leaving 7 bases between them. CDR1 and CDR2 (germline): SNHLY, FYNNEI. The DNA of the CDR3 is TGTGCCAGCAGTGAAAGAGGGAATAATTCACCCCTCCACTTT. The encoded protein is CASSERGNNSPLHF.

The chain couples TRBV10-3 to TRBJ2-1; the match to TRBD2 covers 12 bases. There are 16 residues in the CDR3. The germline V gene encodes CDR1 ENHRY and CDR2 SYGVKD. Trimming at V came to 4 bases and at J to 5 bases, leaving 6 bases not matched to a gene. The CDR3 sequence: CAISASGGGLNNEQFF. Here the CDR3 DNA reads TGTGCCATCAGTGCTAGCGGGGGGGGATTAAACAATGAGCAGTTCTTC.

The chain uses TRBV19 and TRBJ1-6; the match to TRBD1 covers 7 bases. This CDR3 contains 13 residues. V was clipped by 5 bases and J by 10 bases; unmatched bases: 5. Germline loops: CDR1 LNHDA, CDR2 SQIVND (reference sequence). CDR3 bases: TGTGCCAGTAGTCGGGACAGAAACTCACCCCTCCACTTT. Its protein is CASSRDRNSPLHF.

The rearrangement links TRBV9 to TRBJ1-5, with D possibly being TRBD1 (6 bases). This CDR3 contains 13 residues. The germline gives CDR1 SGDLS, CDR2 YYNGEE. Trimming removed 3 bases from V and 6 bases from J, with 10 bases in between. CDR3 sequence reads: CASSEGGSQPQHF. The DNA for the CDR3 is TGTGCCAGCAGCGAGGGGGGGAGTCAGCCCCAGCATTTT.

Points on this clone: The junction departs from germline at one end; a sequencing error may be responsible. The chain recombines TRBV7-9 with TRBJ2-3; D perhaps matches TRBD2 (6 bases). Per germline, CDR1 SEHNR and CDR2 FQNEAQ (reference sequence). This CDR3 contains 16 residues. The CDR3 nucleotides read TGTTCCAGCAGCTTCGGGACTGCTCTAGACACAGATACGCAGTATTTT. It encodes CSSSFGTALDTDTQYF.

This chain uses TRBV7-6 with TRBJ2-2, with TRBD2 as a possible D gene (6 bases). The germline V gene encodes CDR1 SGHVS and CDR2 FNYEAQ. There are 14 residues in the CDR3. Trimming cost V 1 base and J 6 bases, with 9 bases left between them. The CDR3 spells CASSLGSGAGELFF. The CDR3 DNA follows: TGTGCCAGCAGCTTAGGGTCGGGGGCCGGGGAGCTGTTTTTT.

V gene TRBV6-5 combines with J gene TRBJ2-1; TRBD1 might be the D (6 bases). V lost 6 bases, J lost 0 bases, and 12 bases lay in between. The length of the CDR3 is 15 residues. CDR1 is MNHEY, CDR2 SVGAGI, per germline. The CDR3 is CASRIDRTSYNEQFF. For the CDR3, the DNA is TGTGCCAGCAGAATTGACAGGACCTCCTACAATGAGCAGTTCTTC.

The CDR3 reads CASSQLTGTTGRELFF. CDR3 nucleotides: TGCGCCAGCAGCCAACTCACCGGGACCACCGGGAGGGAACTGTTTTTT. This chain links TRBV4-1 with TRBJ1-4, with D possibly matching TRBD1 (5 bases). Per germline, CDR1 MGHRA and CDR2 YSYEKL. Trimming shortened V by 2 bases and J by 12 bases, and 22 bases separated the two germline ends. The CDR3 is made up of 16 amino acids.

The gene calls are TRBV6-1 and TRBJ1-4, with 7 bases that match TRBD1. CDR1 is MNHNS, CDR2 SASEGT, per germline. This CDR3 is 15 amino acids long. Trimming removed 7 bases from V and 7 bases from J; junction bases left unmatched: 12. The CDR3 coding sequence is TGTGCCAGCAATGTAATGAGGCAGGGGGTTGAAAAACTGTTTTTT. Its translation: CASNVMRQGVEKLFF.

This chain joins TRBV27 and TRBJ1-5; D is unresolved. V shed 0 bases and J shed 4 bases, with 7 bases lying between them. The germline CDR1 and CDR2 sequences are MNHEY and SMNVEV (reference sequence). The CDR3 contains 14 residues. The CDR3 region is CASSLSTGNQPQHF. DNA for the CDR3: TGTGCCAGCAGTTTATCGACCGGGAATCAGCCCCAGCATTTT.

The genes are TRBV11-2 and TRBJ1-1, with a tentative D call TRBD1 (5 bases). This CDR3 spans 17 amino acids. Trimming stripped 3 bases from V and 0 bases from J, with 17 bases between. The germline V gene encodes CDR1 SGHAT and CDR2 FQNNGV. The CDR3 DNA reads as TGTGCCAGCAGCTTTAAATATCCCCCCAGGGTGAACACTGAAGCTTTCTTT. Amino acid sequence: CASSFKYPPRVNTEAFF.

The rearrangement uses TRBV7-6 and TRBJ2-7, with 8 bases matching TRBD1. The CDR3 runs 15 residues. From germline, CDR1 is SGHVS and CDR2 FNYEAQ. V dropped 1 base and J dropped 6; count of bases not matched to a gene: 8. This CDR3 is CASSLGGQGAGEQYF. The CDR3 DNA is TGTGCCAGCAGCTTAGGCGGCCAGGGGGCCGGCGAGCAGTACTTC.

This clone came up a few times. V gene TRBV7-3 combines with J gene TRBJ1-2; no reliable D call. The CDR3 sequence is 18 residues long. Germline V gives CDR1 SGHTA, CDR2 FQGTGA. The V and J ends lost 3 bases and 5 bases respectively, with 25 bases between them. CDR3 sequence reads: CASSFISLPRRTRYGYTF. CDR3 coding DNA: TGTGCCAGCAGCTTCATCTCTCTCCCCCGCCGGACTAGATATGGCTACACCTTC.

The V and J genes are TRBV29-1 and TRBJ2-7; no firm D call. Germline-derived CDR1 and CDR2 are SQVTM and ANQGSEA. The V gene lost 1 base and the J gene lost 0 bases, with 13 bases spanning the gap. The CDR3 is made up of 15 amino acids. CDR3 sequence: CSVEASDTNSYEQYF. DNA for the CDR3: TGCAGCGTTGAAGCCTCCGACACGAACTCCTACGAGCAGTACTTC.

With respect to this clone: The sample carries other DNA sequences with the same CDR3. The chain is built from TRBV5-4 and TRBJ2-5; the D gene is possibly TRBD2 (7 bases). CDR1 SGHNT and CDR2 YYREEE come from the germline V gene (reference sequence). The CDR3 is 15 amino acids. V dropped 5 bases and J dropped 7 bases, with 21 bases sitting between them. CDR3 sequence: CASRTELGLGGTQYF. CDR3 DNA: TGTGCCAGCAGAACGGAACTTGGACTAGGGGGGACCCAGTACTTC. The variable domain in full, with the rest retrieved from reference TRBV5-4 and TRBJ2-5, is ETGVTQSPTHLIKTRGQQVTLRCSSQSGHNTVSWYQQALGQGPQFIFQYYREEENGRGNFPPRFSGLQFPNYSSELNVNALELDDSALYLCASRTELGLGGTQYFGPGTRLLVL.

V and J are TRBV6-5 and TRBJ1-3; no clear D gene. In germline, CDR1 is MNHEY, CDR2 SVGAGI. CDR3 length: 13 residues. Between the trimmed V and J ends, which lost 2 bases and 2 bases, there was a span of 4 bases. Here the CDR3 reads CASSYQTGNTIYF. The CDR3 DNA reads TGTGCCAGCAGTTACCAAACTGGAAACACCATATATTTT.

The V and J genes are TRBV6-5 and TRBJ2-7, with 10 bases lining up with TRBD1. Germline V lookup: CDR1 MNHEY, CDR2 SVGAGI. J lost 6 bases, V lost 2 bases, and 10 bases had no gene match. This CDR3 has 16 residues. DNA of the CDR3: TGTGCCAGCAGTTACGCTTCCGGGACAGGGGACTTCGAGCAGTACTTC. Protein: CASSYASGTGDFEQYF.

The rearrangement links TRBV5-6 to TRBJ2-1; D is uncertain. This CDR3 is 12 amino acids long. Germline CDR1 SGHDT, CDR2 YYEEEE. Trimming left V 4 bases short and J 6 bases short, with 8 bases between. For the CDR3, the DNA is TGTGCCAGCAGCCTTAACAGCAATGAGCAGTTCTTC. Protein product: CASSLNSNEQFF. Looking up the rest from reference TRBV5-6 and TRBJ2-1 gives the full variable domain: DAGVTQSPTHLIKTRGQQVTLRCSPKSGHDTVSWYQQALGQGPQFIFQYYEEEERQRGNFPDRFSGHQFPNYSSELNVNALLLGDSALYLCASSLNSNEQFFGPGTRLTVL.

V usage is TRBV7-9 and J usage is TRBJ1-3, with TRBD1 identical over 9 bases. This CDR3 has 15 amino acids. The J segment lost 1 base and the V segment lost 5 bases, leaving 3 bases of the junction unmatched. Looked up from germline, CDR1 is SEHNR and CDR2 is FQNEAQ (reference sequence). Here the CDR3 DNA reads TGTGCCAGCAGCCGGGACAGGGTATCTGGAAACACCATATATTTT. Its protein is CASSRDRVSGNTIYF.

The CDR3 reads CASSLGPDTQYF. CDR3 nucleotide sequence: TGTGCCAGCAGCTTAGGGCCAGATACGCAGTATTTT. The chain links TRBV7-9 to TRBJ2-3; D remains ambiguous. Trimming removed 1 base from V and 4 bases from J, with 3 bases in between. This CDR3 contains 12 residues. CDR1 and CDR2 (germline): SEHNR, FQNEAQ (reference sequence).

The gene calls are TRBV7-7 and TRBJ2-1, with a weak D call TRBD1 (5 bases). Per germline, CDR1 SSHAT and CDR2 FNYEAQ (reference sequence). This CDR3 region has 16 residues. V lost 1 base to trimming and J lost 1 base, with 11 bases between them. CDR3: CASSLGSGLSYNEQFF. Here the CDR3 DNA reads TGTGCCAGCAGCTTAGGGTCAGGGCTTTCCTACAATGAGCAGTTCTTC.